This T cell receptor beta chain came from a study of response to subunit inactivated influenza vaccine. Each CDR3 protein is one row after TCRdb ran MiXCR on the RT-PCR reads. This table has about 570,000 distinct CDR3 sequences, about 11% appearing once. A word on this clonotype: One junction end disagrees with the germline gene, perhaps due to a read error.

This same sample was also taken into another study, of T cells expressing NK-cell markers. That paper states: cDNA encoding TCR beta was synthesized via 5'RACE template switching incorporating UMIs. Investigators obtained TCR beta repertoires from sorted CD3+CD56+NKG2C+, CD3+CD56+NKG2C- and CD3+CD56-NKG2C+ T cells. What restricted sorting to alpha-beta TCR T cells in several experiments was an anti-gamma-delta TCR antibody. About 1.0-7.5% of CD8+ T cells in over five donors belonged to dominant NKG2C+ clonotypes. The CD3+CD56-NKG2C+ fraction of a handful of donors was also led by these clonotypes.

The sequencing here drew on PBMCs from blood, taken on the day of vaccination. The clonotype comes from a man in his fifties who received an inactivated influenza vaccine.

The CDR3 DNA is TGTGCCAGCAGTGGACCCGGGACAGGTGTGGTCGGGATCTTT. Its protein is CASSGPGTGVVGIF. The chain combines TRBV12-3 or TRBV12-4 with TRBJ1-1; 8 nucleotides agree with TRBD1. This CDR3 comprises 14 residues.